This TCR beta chain was retrieved from a study of T cells after yellow fever vaccination. The germline gives CDR1 LGHDT, CDR2 YNNKEL (reference sequence). The ends were cut back, 4 bases at V and 6 bases at J, with 17 bases in the middle. The CDR3 has 15 amino acids. Regarding the study as a whole: There was a small share of clonotypes that showed up in both the CD4 and CD8 compartments. Booster sampling recovered most clones from primary vaccination (96% CD4, approximately 90% CD8). Weaker overall was a secondary response that nonetheless peaked faster, on day 5 versus 15.

This clonotype has more than one count but fewer than ten. Its antigen is undetermined. A universal primer site and UMIs were added as TCR cDNA was made by 5'RACE template switching. TCRdb re-called the 5' RACE reads through MiXCR, storing one row per CDR3 protein. The sample has approximately 610,000 distinct CDR3 sequences, less than 20% seen once. The receptor was isolated from a man between 18 and 35 years old who received the YFV17D yellow fever vaccine. The sequencing used PBMCs, collected around 5 days after the first yellow fever vaccination. The chain has TRBV3-1 and TRBJ2-3, with D possibly being TRBD1 (6 bases). CDR3 nucleotides: TGTGCCAGCAGCCGCCGGGACACAGAGAGGGATACGCAGTATTTT. Translated: CASSRRDTERDTQYF.